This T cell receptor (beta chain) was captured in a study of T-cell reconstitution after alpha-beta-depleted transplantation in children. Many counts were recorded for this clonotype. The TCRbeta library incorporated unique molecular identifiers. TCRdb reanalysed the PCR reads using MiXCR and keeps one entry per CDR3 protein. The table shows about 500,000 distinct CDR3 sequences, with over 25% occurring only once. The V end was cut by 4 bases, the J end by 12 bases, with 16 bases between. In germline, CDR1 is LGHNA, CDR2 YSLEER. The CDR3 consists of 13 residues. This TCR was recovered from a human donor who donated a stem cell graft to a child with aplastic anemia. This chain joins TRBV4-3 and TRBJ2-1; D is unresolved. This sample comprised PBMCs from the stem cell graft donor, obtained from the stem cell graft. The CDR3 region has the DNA TGCGCCAGCAGCCGCTCGAGCTCGGAAGGGCAGTTCTTC. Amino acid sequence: CASSRSSSEGQFF.